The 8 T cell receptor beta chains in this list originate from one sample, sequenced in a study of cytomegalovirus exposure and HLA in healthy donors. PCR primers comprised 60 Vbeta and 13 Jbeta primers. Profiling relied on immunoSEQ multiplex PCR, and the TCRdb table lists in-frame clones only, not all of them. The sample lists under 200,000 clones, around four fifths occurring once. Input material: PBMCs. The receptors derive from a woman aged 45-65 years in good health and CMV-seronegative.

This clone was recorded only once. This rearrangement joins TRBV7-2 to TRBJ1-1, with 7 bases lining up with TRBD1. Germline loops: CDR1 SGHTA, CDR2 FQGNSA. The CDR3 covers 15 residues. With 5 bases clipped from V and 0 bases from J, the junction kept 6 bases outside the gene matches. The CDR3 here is CASSPQGQMNTEAFF. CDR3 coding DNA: TGTGCCAGCAGCCCTCAGGGACAGATGAACACTGAAGCTTTCTTT.

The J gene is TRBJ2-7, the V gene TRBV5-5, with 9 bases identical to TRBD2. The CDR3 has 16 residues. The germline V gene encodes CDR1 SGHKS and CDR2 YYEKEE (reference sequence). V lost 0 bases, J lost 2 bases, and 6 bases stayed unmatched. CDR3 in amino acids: CASSLGLAGTTYEQYF. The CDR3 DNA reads TGTGCCAGCAGCTTGGGTCTAGCGGGGACCACCTACGAGCAGTACTTC.

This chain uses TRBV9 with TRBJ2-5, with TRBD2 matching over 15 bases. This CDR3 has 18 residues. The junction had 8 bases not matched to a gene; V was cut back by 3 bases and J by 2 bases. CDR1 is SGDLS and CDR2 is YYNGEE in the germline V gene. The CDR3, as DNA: TGTGCCAGCAGCGCGACCGGGACTAGCGGGGGGCGACAAGAGACCCAGTACTTC. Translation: CASSATGTSGGRQETQYF.

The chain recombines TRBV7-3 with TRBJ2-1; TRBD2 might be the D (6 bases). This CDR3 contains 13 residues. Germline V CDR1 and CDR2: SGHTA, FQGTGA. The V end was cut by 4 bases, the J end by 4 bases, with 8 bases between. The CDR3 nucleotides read TGTGCCAGCAGCTCAGGACTATACAATGAGCAGTTCTTC. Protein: CASSSGLYNEQFF. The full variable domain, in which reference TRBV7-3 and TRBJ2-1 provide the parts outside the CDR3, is GAGVSQTPSNKVTEKGKYVELRCDPISGHTALYWYRQSLGQGPEFLIYFQGTGAADDSGLPNDRFFAVRPEGSVSTLKIQRTERGDSAVYLCASSSGLYNEQFFGPGTRLTVL.

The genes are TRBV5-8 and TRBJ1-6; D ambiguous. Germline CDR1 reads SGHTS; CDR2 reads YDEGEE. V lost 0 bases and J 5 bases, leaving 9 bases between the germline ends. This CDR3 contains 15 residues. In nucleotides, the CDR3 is TGTGCCAGCAGCTTGGTAGCGGAAAATAATTCACCCCTCCACTTT. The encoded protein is CASSLVAENNSPLHF.

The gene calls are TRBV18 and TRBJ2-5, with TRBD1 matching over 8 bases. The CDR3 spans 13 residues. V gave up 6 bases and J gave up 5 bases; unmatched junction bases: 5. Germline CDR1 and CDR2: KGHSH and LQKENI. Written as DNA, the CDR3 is TGTGCCAGCTCCTGGACAGGGTTGGAGACCCAGTACTTC. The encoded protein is CASSWTGLETQYF.

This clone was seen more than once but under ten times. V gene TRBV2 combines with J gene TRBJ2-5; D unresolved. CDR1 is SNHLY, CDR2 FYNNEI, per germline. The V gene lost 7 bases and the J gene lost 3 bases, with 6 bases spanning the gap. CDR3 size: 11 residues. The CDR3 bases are TGTGCCAGCATCGAGGAAGAGACCCAGTACTTC. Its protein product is CASIEEETQYF.

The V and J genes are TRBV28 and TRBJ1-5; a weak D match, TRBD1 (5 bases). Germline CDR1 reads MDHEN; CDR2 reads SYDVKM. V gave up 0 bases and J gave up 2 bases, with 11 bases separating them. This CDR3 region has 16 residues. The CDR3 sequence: CASSLWGQGGNQPQHF. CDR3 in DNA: TGTGCCAGCAGTTTATGGGGCCAGGGCGGCAATCAGCCCCAGCATTTT.